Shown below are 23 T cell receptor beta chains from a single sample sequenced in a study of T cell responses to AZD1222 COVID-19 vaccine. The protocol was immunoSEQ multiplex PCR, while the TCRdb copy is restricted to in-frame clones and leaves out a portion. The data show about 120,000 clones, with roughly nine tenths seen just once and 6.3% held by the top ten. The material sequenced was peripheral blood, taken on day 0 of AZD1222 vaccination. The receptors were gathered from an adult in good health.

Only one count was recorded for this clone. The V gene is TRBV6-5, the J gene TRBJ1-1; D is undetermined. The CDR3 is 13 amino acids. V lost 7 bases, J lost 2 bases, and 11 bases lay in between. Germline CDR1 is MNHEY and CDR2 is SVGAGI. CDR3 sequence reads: CASTGPINTEAFF. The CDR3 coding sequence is TGTGCCAGCACTGGACCGATTAACACTGAAGCTTTCTTT.

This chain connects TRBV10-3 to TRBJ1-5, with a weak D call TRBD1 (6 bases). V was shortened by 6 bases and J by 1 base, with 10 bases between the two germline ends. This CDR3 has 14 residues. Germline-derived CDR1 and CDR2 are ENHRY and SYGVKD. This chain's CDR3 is CAIRGTGSNQPQHF. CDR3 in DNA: TGTGCCATCAGGGGCACAGGGAGCAATCAGCCCCAGCATTTT.

The chain's CDR3 is CASSVGPWGNTEAFF. CDR3 sequence (DNA): TGTGCCAGCAGTGTTGGCCCCTGGGGGAACACTGAAGCTTTCTTT. The gene calls are TRBV25-1 and TRBJ1-1, with D hard to call. The CDR3 has 15 amino acids. Looked up from germline, CDR1 is MGHDK and CDR2 is SYGVNS. The germline V and J ends were trimmed by 4 bases and 1 base, with 13 bases remaining between them.

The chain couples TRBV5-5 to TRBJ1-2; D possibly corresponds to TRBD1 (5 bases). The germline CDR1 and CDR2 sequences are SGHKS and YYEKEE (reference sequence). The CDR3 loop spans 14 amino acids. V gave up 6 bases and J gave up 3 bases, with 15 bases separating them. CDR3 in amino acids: CASTRERGDYGYTF. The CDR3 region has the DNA TGTGCCAGCACAAGGGAAAGAGGGGACTATGGCTACACCTTC.

DNA of the CDR3: TGTGCCAGCAGCTTGCACTATGGGAGCTCCTACAATGAGCAGTTCTTC. Translated, it gives CASSLHYGSSYNEQFF. The genes are TRBV7-2 and TRBJ2-1; D is possibly TRBD2 (5 bases). The germline gives CDR1 SGHTA, CDR2 FQGNSA. There are 16 residues in the CDR3. The V end was cut by 3 bases, the J end by 0 bases, with 12 bases between.

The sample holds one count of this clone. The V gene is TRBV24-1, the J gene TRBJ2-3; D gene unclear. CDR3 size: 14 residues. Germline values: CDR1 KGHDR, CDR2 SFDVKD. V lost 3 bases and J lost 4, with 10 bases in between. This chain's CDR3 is CATSDRQISDTQYF. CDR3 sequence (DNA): TGTGCCACCAGTGATCGCCAAATCTCAGATACGCAGTATTTT.

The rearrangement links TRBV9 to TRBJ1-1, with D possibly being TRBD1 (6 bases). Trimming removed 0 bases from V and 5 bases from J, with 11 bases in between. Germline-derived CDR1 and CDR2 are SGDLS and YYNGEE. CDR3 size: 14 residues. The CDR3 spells CASSVGGQGTEAFF. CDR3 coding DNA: TGTGCCAGCAGCGTAGGGGGCCAGGGGACTGAAGCTTTCTTT.

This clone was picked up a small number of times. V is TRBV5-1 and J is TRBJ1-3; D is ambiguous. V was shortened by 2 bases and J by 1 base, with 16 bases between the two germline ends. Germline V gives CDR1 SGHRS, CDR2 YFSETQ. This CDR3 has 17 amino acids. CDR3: CASSLAPWLGSGNTIYF. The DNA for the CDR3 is TGCGCCAGCAGCTTAGCGCCGTGGCTTGGGTCTGGAAACACCATATATTTT.

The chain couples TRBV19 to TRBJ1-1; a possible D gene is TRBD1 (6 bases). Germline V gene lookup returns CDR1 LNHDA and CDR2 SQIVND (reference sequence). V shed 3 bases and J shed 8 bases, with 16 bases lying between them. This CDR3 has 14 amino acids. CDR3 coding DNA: TGTGCCAGTAGTATCCCCGAAAAACAGGGAGAAGCTTTCTTT. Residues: CASSIPEKQGEAFF.

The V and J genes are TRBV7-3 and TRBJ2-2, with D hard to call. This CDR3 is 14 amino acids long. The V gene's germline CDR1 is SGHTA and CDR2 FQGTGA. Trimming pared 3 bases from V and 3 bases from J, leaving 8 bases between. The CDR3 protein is CASSFLADTGELFF. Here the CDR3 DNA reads TGTGCCAGCAGCTTTTTGGCGGACACCGGGGAGCTGTTTTTT.

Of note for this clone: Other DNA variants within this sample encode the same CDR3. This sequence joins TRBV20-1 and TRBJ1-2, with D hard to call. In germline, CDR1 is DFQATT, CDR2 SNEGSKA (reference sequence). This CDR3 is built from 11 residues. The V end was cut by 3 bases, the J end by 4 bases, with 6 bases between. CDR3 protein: CSASDGYGYTF. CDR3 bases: TGCAGTGCTAGTGACGGCTATGGCTACACCTTC.

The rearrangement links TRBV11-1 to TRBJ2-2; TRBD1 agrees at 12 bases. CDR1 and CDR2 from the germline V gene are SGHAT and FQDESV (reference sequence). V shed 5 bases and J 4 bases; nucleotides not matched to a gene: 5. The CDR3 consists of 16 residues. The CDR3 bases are TGTGCCAGCAGCCGGGGACAGGGGGCGGGCACCGGGGAGCTGTTTTTT. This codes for CASSRGQGAGTGELFF.

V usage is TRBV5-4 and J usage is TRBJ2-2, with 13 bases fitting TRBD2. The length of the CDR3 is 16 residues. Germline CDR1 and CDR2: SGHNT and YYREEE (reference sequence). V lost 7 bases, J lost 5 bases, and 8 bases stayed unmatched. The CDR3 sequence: CASGLAGASGTGELFF. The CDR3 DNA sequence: TGTGCCAGCGGACTAGCGGGGGCCTCTGGGACCGGGGAGCTGTTTTTT.

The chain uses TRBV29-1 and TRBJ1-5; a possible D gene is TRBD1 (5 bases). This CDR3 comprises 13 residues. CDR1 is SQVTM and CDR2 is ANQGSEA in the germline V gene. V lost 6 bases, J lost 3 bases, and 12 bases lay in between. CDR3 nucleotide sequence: TGCAGCGTCTCCGGGACGGACAATCAGCCCCAGCATTTT. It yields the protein CSVSGTDNQPQHF.

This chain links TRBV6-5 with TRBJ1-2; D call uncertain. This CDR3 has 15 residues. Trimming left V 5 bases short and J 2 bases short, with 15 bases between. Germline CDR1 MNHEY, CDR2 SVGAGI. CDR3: CASSPGAGENYGYTF. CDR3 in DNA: TGTGCCAGCAGTCCAGGAGCGGGCGAGAACTATGGCTACACCTTC.

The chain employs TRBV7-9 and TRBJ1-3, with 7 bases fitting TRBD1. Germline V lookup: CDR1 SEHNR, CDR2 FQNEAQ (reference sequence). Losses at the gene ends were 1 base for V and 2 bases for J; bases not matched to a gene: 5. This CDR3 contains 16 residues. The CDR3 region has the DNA TGTGCCAGCAGCTTAGTTTCGGGACAGCCTGGAAACACCATATATTTT. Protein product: CASSLVSGQPGNTIYF. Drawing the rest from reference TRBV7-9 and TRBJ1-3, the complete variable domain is DTGVSQNPRHKITKRGQNVTFRCDPISEHNRLYWYRQTLGQGPEFLTYFQNEAQLEKSRLLSDRFSAERPKGSFSTLEIQRTEQGDSAMYLCASSLVSGQPGNTIYFGEGSWLTVV.

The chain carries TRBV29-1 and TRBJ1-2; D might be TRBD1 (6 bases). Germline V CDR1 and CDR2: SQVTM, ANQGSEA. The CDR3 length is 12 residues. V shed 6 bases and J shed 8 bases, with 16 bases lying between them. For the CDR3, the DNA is TGCAGCGTCCTGGACAGTTTCGGGGGCTACACCTTC. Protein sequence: CSVLDSFGGYTF.

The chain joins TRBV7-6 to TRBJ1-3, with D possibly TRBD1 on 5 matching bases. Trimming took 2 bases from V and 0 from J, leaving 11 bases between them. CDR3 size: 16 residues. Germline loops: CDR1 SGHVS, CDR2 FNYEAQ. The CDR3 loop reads CASSLKGQDSGNTIYF. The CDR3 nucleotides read TGTGCCAGCAGCTTAAAAGGACAAGACTCTGGAAACACCATATATTTT.

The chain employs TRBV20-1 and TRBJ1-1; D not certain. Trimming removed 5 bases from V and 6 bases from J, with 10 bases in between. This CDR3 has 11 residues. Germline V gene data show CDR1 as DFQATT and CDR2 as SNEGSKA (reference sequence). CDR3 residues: CSARREAEAFF. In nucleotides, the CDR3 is TGCAGTGCTCGGAGGGAAGCTGAAGCTTTCTTT.

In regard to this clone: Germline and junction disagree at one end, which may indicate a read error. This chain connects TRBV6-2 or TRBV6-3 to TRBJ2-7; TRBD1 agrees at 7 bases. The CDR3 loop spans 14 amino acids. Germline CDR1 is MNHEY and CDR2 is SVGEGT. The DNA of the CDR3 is TGTGCCAGCAGTCTACCCGCCCAGCCTGCCGGGACAGACTTC. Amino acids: CASSLPAQPAGTDF.

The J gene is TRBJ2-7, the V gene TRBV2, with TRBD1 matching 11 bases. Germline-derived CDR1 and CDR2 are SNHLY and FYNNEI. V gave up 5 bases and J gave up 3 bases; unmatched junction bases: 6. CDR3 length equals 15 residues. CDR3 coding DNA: TGTGCCAGCAGTAGGACAGGGGGCCGGCTCTACGAGCAGTACTTC. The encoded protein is CASSRTGGRLYEQYF.

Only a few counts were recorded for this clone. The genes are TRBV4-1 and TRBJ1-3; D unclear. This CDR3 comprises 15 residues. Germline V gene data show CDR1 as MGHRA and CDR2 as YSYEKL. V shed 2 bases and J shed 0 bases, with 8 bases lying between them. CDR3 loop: CASSQPWASGNTIYF. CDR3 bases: TGCGCCAGCAGCCAACCTTGGGCCTCTGGAAACACCATATATTTT.

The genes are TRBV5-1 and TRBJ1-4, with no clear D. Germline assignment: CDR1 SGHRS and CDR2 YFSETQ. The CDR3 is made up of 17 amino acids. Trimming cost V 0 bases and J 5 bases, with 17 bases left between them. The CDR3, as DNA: TGCGCCAGCAGCTTGGGGTTGGTAAAGGGTAAAAATGAAAAACTGTTTTTT. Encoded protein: CASSLGLVKGKNEKLFF. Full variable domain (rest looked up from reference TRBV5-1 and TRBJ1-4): KAGVTQTPRYLIKTRGQQVTLSCSPISGHRSVSWYQQTPGQGLQFLFEYFSETQRNKGNFPGRFSGRQFSNSRSEMNVSTLELGDSALYLCASSLGLVKGKNEKLFFGSGTQLSVL.